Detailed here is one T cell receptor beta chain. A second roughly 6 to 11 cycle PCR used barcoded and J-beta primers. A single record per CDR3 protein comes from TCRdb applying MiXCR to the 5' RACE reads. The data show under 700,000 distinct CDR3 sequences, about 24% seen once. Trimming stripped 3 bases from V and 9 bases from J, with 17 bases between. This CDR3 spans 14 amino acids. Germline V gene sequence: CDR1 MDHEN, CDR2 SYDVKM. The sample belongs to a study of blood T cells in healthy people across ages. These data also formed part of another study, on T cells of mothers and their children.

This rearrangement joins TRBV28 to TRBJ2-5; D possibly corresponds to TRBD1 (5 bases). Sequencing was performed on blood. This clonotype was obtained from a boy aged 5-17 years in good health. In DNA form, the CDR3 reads TGTGCCAGCAGTTTCCCCCTGAGGACATTCTCCCAGTACTTC. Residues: CASSFPLRTFSQYF.